These 18 T cell receptor beta chains were sequenced from one sample in a study of shared clonotypes between healthy human individuals (dated by TCRdb to 2018 to 2020). The library was produced with the immunoSEQ multiplex PCR assay. TCRdb took this table from immuneACCESS and kept in-frame rearrangements with V and J called. Such tables lack part of the clones; where checked against another copy, unresolved V genes explain under half of the gap, and the rest is unexplained. The sample table lists about 800,000 clones, about 97% of them with a count of one. About 0.25% of the sample is taken by the ten largest. CD8 naive samples were obtained by positive selection for CCR7 among CD45RO-negative cells, yielding a CD45RA+CCR7+ population from which TemRA cells were excluded. The source material was naive CD8+ T cells sorted from blood. The cell subset or site label corresponds to: CD45RA+CCR7+. The origin of the receptors is a man aged 30 to 39 in good health.

The CDR3 is CASRQQGAGYEQYF. CDR3 DNA sequence: TGTGCCAGCAGGCAACAGGGGGCCGGCTACGAGCAGTACTTC. V and J are TRBV5-4 and TRBJ2-7; 9 positions match TRBD1. Per the germline V gene, CDR1 is SGHNT and CDR2 is YYREEE (reference sequence). This CDR3 is 14 amino acids long. V dropped 5 bases and J dropped 3; count of bases not matched to a gene: 6.

This chain connects TRBV6-1 to TRBJ2-7; 14 bases fit TRBD2. The junction had 7 bases not matched to a gene; V was cut back by 2 bases and J by 4 bases. The germline CDR1 and CDR2 sequences are MNHNS and SASEGT. The CDR3 loop spans 17 amino acids. The CDR3 is CASSESGLAGVLYEQYF. CDR3 bases: TGTGCCAGCAGTGAATCGGGACTAGCGGGAGTTTTGTACGAGCAGTACTTC.

The chain combines TRBV27 with TRBJ2-2; D not certain. The CDR3 loop spans 16 amino acids. V lost 6 bases to trimming and J lost 1 base, with 15 bases between them. CDR1 is MNHEY and CDR2 is SMNVEV in the germline V gene (reference sequence). In DNA, the CDR3 is TGTGCCAGCAGCGCCCTTGGCAGGATGAACACCGGGGAGCTGTTTTTT. Its protein is CASSALGRMNTGELFF.

The chain uses TRBV9 and TRBJ1-3; D not certain. Trimming removed 8 bases from V and 4 bases from J, with 10 bases in between. CDR1 and CDR2 (germline): SGDLS, YYNGEE. The CDR3 is 12 amino acids. In DNA, the CDR3 is TGTGCCAGTGGTGATTCGGGAAACACCATATATTTT. Its protein product is CASGDSGNTIYF.

This rearrangement joins TRBV18 to TRBJ2-7; either TRBD1 or TRBD2 may supply D (10 bases each). Germline CDR1 KGHSH, CDR2 LQKENI. This CDR3 region has 23 residues. Trimming took 2 bases from V and 5 from J, leaving 40 bases between them. The CDR3 spells CASSPGLLTRQGAASGSIHEQYF. CDR3 sequence (DNA): TGTGCCAGCTCACCAGGGCTCCTCACACGACAGGGGGCGGCTAGCGGGAGTATCCACGAGCAGTACTTC.

Comment on this clone: At the DNA level, this CDR3 is encoded by other sequences in the same sample as well. The V call is TRBV2, the J call TRBJ1-2, with D possibly TRBD1 on 5 matching bases. Trimming removed 6 bases from V and 4 bases from J, with 9 bases in between. Germline V gene lookup returns CDR1 SNHLY and CDR2 FYNNEI. CDR3 length: 12 amino acids. CDR3 residues: CASRGRVYGYTF. CDR3 sequence (DNA): TGTGCCAGCAGGGGGCGCGTCTATGGCTACACCTTC.

The genes are TRBV29-1 and TRBJ1-2, with D possibly TRBD1 on 6 matching bases. Germline-derived CDR1 and CDR2 are SQVTM and ANQGSEA. The CDR3 is made up of 13 amino acids. V shed 1 base and J shed 7 bases, with 13 bases lying between them. As DNA, the CDR3 is TGCAGCGTTGAAGTGACAGGACGTGTTGGCTACACCTTC. Translated, it gives CSVEVTGRVGYTF.

Comment on this clone: One end of the junction does not line up with germline, which may come from a read error. CDR3 DNA sequence: TGTGCCAGCAGCTTAACTAGCGGGAGGGCGGACCGGGGAGCCAATTTT. Amino acids: CASSLTSGRADRGANF. The rearrangement links TRBV11-2 to TRBJ2-2, with 13 nucleotides matching TRBD2. The CDR3 runs to 16 residues. Germline V CDR1 and CDR2: SGHAT, FQNNGV.

This chain's CDR3 is CASSLAPQGNTEAFF. The CDR3 DNA reads as TGTGCCAGCAGCTTGGCCCCCCAGGGGAACACTGAAGCTTTCTTT. The V and J genes are TRBV5-6 and TRBJ1-1, with TRBD1 as a possible D gene (5 bases). Germline V gene data show CDR1 as SGHDT and CDR2 as YYEEEE. The CDR3 is 15 residues long. V lost 0 bases and J lost 1, with 10 bases in between.

The V and J genes are TRBV21-1 and TRBJ2-5. TRBV21-1 is designated a pseudogene. The CDR3 sequence is 13 residues long. CDR3 sequence: CASRDGRQETQYF. CDR3 nucleotide sequence: TGTGCCAGCAGGGACGGACGCCAAGAGACCCAGTACTTC.

The chain uses TRBV27 and TRBJ2-3; a possible D gene is TRBD2 (5 bases). The germline gives CDR1 MNHEY, CDR2 SMNVEV (reference sequence). This CDR3 region has 17 residues. Trimming took 1 base from V and 4 from J, leaving 18 bases between them. This chain's CDR3 is CASSLLRAALGPDTQYF. The CDR3 DNA sequence: TGTGCCAGCAGTTTATTGCGGGCAGCCTTGGGTCCAGATACGCAGTATTTT.

The J gene is TRBJ1-1, the V gene TRBV27; 9 positions agree with TRBD1. This CDR3 region has 16 residues. In germline, CDR1 is MNHEY, CDR2 SMNVEV (reference sequence). V lost 5 bases, J lost 4 bases, and 11 bases stayed unmatched. This CDR3 is CASSLTGQGGGTEAFF. The CDR3 bases are TGTGCCAGCAGTCTGACGGGACAGGGTGGGGGCACTGAAGCTTTCTTT.

V gene TRBV5-1 combines with J gene TRBJ1-1; TRBD1 aligns across 7 bases. CDR3 length: 16 residues. Losses at the gene ends were 0 bases for V and 1 base for J; bases not matched to a gene: 6. CDR1 and CDR2 from the germline V gene are SGHRS and YFSETQ. CDR3 protein: CASSLERGTANTEAFF. CDR3 coding DNA: TGCGCCAGCAGCTTGGAGAGGGGGACAGCGAACACTGAAGCTTTCTTT.

This chain links TRBV7-9 with TRBJ2-3; TRBD2 aligns across 9 bases. CDR1 SEHNR and CDR2 FQNEAQ come from the germline V gene (reference sequence). The V segment lost 4 bases and the J segment 5 bases; nucleotides outside the gene matches: 10. The CDR3 spans 16 residues. In DNA, the CDR3 is TGTGCCAGCAGCTCCAGGACTAGCGAGATTGAAGATACGCAGTATTTT. This codes for CASSSRTSEIEDTQYF.

The rearrangement joins TRBV7-2 to TRBJ2-1; TRBD2 is a possible D gene (6 bases). CDR1 is SGHTA and CDR2 is FQGNSA in the germline V gene. This CDR3 has 17 amino acids. V gave up 1 base and J gave up 1 base, with 14 bases separating them. CDR3 DNA sequence: TGTGCCAGCAGCTTAGATTTATGGGGAGGATCCTACAATGAGCAGTTCTTC. This sequence encodes CASSLDLWGGSYNEQFF. The variable domain in full, completed from reference TRBV7-2 and TRBJ2-1, reads GAGVSQSPSNKVTEKGKDVELRCDPISGHTALYWYRQSLGQGLEFLIYFQGNSAPDKSGLPSDRFSAERTGGSVSTLTIQRTQQEDSAVYLCASSLDLWGGSYNEQFFGPGTRLTVL.

This chain uses TRBV28 with TRBJ1-2, with a weak D call TRBD1 (6 bases). With 2 bases removed from V and 2 bases from J, the gap between germline ends came to 15 bases. Germline V gene lookup returns CDR1 MDHEN and CDR2 SYDVKM. The CDR3 sequence is 16 residues long. The CDR3 DNA reads TGTGCCAGCAGTTTACATCGACAGGCGCAAAACTATGGCTACACCTTC. Its protein product is CASSLHRQAQNYGYTF.

The V call is TRBV19, the J call TRBJ1-5; D unresolved. Per germline, CDR1 LNHDA and CDR2 SQIVND (reference sequence). The CDR3 loop spans 16 amino acids. V was shortened by 3 bases and J by 0 bases, with 12 bases between the two germline ends. This CDR3 reads CASSIPWEYSNQPQHF. Written as DNA, the CDR3 is TGTGCCAGTAGTATCCCGTGGGAGTATAGCAATCAGCCCCAGCATTTT.

The chain joins TRBV4-2 to TRBJ1-1; 11 nucleotides match TRBD1. V trimming: 0 bases; J trimming: 9 bases; junction bases outside the gene matches: 0. The germline CDR1 and CDR2 sequences are LGHNA and YNFKEQ. The CDR3 runs 13 residues. This CDR3 is CASSQEDRGQAFF. CDR3 DNA sequence: TGTGCCAGCAGCCAAGAGGACAGGGGGCAAGCTTTCTTT.